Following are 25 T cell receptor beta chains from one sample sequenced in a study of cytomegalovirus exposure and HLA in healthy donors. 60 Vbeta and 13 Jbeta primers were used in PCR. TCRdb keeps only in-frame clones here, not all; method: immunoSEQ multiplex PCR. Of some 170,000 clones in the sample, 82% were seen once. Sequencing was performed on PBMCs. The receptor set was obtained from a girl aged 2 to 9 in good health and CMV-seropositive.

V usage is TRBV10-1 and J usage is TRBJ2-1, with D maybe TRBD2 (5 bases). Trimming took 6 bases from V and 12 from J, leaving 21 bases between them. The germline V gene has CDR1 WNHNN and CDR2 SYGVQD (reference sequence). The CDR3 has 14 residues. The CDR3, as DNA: TGCGCCAGCAGCGGAGGATCATACCGCTTGGGGCAGTTCTTC. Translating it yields CASSGGSYRLGQFF.

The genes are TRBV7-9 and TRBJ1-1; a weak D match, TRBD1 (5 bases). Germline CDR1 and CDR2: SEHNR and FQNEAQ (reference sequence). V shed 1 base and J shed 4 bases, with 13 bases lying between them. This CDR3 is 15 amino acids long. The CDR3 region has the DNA TGTGCCAGCAGCTTAGTAGGGCCAGGGATCACTGAAGCTTTCTTT. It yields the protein CASSLVGPGITEAFF.

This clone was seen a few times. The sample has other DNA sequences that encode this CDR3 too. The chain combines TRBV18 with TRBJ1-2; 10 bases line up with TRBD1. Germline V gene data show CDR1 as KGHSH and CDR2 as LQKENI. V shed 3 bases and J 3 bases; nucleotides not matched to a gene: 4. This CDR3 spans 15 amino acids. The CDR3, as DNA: TGTGCCAGCTCACCTTCCGGGACAGGGGACTATGGCTACACCTTC. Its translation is CASSPSGTGDYGYTF. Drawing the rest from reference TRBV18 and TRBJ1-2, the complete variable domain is NAGVMQNPRHLVRRRGQEARLRCSPMKGHSHVYWYRQLPEEGLKFMVYLQKENIIDESGMPKERFSAEFPKEGPSILRIQQVVRGDSAAYFCASSPSGTGDYGYTFGSGTRLTVV.

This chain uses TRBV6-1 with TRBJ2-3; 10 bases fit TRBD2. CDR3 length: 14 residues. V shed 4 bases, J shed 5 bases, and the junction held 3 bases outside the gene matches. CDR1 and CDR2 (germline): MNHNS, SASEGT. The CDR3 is CASSAGTSEDTQYF. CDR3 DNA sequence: TGTGCCAGCAGTGCCGGGACTAGCGAAGATACGCAGTATTTT.

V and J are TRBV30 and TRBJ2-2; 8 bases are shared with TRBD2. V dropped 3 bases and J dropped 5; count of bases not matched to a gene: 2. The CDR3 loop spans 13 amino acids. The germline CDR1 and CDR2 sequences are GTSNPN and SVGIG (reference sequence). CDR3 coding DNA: TGTGCCTGGAGCGGGAGGGAAACCGGGGAGCTGTTTTTT. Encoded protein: CAWSGRETGELFF. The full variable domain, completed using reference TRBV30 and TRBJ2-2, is SQTIHQWPATLVQPVGSPLSLECTVEGTSNPNLYWYRQAAGRGLQLLFYSVGIGQISSEVPQNLSASRPQDRQFILSSKKLLLSDSGFYLCAWSGRETGELFFGEGSRLTVL.

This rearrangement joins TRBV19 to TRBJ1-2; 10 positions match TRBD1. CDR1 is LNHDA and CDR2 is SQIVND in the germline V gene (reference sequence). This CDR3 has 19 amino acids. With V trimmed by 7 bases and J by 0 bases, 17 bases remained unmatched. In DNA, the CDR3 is TGTGCCAGTAAGGGACCCTCAAACCGGGACAGGGGCCCTAACTATGGCTACACCTTC. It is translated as CASKGPSNRDRGPNYGYTF.

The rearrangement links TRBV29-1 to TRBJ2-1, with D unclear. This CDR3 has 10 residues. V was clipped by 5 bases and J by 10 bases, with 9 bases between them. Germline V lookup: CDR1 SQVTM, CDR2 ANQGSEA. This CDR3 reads CSVFVVEQFF. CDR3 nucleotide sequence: TGCAGCGTTTTCGTAGTCGAGCAGTTCTTC.

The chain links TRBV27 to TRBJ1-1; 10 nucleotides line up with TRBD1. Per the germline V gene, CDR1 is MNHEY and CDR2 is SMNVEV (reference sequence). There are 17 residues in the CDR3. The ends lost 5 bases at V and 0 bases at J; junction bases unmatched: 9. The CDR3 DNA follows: TGTGCCAGCAGTCGAAGACAGGGGGCCCCCATGAACACTGAAGCTTTCTTT. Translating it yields CASSRRQGAPMNTEAFF.

For the CDR3, the DNA is TGTGCCAGCAGTTTATTCAGGGGGAGGCAGCCCCAGCATTTT. Translated: CASSLFRGRQPQHF. The chain couples TRBV27 to TRBJ1-5, with 7 bases matching TRBD1. The CDR3 length is 14 residues. Germline V gene lookup returns CDR1 MNHEY and CDR2 SMNVEV (reference sequence). J gave up 7 bases and V 1 base, and 4 bases lay outside the gene matches.

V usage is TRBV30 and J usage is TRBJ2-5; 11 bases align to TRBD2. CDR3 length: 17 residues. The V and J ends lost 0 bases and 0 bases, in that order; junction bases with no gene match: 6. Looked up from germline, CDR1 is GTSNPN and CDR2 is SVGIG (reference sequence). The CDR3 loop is CAWSVGTSGGYQETQYF. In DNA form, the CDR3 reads TGTGCCTGGAGTGTTGGGACTAGCGGAGGTTACCAAGAGACCCAGTACTTC.

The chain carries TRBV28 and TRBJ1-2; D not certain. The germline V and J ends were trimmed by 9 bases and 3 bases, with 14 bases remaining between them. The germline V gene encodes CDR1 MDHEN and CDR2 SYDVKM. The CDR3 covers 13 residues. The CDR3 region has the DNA TGTGCCAGTATGCTTCCAGGCTACTATGGCTACACCTTC. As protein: CASMLPGYYGYTF.

The CDR3 reads CASRVTGNQPQHF. DNA for the CDR3: TGTGCCAGCAGGGTGACAGGGAATCAGCCCCAGCATTTT. The chain recombines TRBV2 with TRBJ1-5; 7 bases line up with TRBD1. The length of the CDR3 is 13 residues. Germline V CDR1 and CDR2: SNHLY, FYNNEI. V gave up 6 bases and J gave up 4 bases; unmatched junction bases: 3.

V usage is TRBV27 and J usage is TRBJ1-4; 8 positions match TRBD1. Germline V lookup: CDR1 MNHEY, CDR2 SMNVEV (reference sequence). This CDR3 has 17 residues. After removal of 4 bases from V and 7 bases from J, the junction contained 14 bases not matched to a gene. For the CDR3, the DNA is TGTGCCAGCAGTTACCGCCCCTCCGGGACAGGACGTGAAAAACTGTTTTTT. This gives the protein CASSYRPSGTGREKLFF.

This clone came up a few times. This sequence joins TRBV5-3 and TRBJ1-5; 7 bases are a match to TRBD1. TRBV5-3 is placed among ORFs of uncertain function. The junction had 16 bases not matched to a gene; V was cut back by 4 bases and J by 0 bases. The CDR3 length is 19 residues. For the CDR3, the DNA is TGTGCCAGAAGCGCCTTTTTCCGGGACAGCGGAGATAGCAATCAGCCCCAGCATTTT. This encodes CARSAFFRDSGDSNQPQHF.

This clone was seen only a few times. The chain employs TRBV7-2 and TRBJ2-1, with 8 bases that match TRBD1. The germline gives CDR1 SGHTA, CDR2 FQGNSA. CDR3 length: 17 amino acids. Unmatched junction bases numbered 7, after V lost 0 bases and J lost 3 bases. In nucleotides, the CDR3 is TGTGCCAGCAGCTTAGCGGGAGGACAGGGTTACTACAATGAGCAGTTCTTC. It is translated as CASSLAGGQGYYNEQFF.

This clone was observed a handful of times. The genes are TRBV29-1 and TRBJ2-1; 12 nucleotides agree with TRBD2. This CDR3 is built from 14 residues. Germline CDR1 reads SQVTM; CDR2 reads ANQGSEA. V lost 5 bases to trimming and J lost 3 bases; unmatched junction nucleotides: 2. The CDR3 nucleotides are TGCAGCGTTCAGACTAGCGGGAGCTACAATGAGCAGTTCTTC. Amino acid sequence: CSVQTSGSYNEQFF.

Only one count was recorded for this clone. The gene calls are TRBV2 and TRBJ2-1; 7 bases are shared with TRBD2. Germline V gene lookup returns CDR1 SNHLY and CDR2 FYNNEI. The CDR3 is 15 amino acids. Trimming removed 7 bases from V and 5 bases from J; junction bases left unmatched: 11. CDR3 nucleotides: TGTGCCAGCAAGATCCGCAGCGGGGTCGACAATGAGCAGTTCTTC. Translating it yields CASKIRSGVDNEQFF.

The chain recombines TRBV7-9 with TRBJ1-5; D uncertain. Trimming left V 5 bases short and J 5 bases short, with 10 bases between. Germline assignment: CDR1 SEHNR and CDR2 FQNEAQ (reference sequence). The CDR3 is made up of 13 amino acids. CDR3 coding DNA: TGTGCCAGCAGCCGCGACGGGGATCAGCCCCAGCATTTT. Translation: CASSRDGDQPQHF.

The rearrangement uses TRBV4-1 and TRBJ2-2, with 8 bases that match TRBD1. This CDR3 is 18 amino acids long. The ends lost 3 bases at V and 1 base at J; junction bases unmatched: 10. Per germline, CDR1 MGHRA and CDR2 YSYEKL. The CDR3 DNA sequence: TGCGCCAGCAGCCATACCACCTTTGGACAGGGGAACACCGGGGAGCTGTTTTTT. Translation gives CASSHTTFGQGNTGELFF.

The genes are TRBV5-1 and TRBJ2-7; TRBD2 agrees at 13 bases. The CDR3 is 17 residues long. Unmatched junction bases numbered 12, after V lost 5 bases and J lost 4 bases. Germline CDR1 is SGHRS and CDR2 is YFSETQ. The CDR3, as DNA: TGCGCCAGCAGACCGGGACTAGCGGGGATCCTTAGATACGAGCAGTACTTC. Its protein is CASRPGLAGILRYEQYF.

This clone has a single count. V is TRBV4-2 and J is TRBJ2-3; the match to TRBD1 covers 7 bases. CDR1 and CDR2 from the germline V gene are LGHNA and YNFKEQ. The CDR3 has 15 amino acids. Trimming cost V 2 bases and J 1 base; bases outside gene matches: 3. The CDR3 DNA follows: TGTGCCAGCAGCCAATACGGACAGGGCACAGATACGCAGTATTTT. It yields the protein CASSQYGQGTDTQYF.

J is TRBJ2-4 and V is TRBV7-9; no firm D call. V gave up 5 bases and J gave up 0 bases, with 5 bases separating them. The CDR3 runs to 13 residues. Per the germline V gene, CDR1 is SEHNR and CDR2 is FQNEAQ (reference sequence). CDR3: CASSGLAKNIQYF. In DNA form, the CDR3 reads TGTGCCAGCAGCGGCTTAGCCAAAAACATTCAGTACTTC.

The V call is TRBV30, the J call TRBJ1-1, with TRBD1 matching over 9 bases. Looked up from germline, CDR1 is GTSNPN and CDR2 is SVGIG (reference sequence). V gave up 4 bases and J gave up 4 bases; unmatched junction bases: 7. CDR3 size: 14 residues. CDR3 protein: CAWISEDRGTEAFF. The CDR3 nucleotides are TGTGCCTGGATATCCGAGGACAGGGGCACTGAAGCTTTCTTT.

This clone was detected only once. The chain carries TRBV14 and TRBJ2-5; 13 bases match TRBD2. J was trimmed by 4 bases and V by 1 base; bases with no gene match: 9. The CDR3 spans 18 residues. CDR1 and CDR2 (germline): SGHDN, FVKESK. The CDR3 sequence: CASSQGLAGGNGRETQYF. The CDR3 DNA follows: TGTGCCAGCAGCCAAGGACTAGCGGGAGGAAATGGTAGAGAGACCCAGTACTTC.

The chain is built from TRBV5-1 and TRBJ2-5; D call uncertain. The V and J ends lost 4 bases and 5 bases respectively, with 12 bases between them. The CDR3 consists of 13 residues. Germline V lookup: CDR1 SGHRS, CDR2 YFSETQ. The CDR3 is CASSPVRRETQYF. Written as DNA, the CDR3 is TGCGCCAGCAGCCCCGTCCGGCGGGAGACCCAGTACTTC.